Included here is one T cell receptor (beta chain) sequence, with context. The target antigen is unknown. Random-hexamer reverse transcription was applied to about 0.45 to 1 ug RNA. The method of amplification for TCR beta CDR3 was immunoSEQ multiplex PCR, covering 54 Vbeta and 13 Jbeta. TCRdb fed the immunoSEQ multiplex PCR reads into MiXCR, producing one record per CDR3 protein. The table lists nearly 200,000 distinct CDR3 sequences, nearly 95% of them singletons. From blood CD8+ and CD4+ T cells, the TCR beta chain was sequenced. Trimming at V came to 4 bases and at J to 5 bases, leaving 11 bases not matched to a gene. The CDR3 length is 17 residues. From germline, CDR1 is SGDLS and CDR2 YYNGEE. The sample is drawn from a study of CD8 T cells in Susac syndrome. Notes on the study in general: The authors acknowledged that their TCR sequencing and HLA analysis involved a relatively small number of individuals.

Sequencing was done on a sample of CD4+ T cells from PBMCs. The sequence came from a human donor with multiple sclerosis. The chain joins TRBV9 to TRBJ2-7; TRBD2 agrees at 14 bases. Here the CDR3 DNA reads TGTGCCAGCAGCCAACAGGGACTAGCGGGAGCCCTCCACGAGCAGTACTTC. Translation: CASSQQGLAGALHEQYF.